The 27 T cell receptor beta chains in this list originate from one sample, sequenced in a study of metastatic and nonmetastatic thyroid tumors (dated by TCRdb to 2018 to 2021). The library relied on PCR. Sequenced on an Illumina HiSeq 4000. The public reads were reanalyzed by TCRdb: fastp trimming at Q25, MiXCR alignment, in-frame beta chains only. Within this sample are roughly 10,000 clones, with around 20% of them counted one time only. The top ten hold about a sixth of the sample. Before undergoing thyroid surgery, none of the patients had been given any kind of treatment. The sample was adjacent normal tissue. These receptors all come from a female donor with papillary thyroid cancer or a benign thyroid nodule (not recorded which). Some clones in this sample may be carry-over from other donors' samples.

This chain joins TRBV7-3 and TRBJ2-7, with TRBD1 identical over 11 bases. V shed 6 bases and J 3 bases; nucleotides not matched to a gene: 7. Looked up from germline, CDR1 is SGHTA and CDR2 is FQGTGA. The CDR3 has 15 residues. CDR3 sequence reads: CASRTTGTGGYEQYF. The DNA for the CDR3 is TGTGCCAGCAGGACGACCGGGACAGGGGGCTACGAGCAGTACTTC.

The chain links TRBV12-3 or TRBV12-4 to TRBJ2-7, with D possibly TRBD1 on 6 matching bases. The V end lost 7 bases, the J end lost 3 bases, and 16 bases lay between the germline ends. This CDR3 region has 14 residues. The chain's CDR3 is CASKGDGEVYEQYF. The CDR3, as DNA: TGTGCCAGCAAGGGGGACGGCGAAGTCTACGAGCAGTACTTC.

Ten or more counts support this clone. The chain has TRBV4-1 and TRBJ1-3; TRBD1 aligns across 7 bases. The CDR3 sequence is 15 residues long. The trim removed 0 bases at V and 4 bases at J, leaving 3 bases unmatched. Germline-derived CDR1 and CDR2 are MGHRA and YSYEKL. CDR3 sequence (DNA): TGCGCCAGCAGCCAAGAAGACAGGGCCGGAAACACCATATATTTT. Residues: CASSQEDRAGNTIYF.

This clone was detected ten times or more. This sequence may be a read error, since a much larger clone differs from it by one base. Different DNA sequences within this sample yield the same CDR3. V is TRBV19 and J is TRBJ1-5, with D uncertain. This CDR3 is 16 amino acids long. V was trimmed by 6 bases and J by 0 bases, leaving 15 bases between them. Looked up from germline, CDR1 is LNHDA and CDR2 is SQIVND (reference sequence). CDR3: CASSIRTDYSNQPQHF. The DNA for the CDR3 is TGTGCCAGTAGCATAAGAACAGATTATAGCAATCAGCCCCAGCATTTT.

This clone was recorded a few times. The V and J genes are TRBV30 and TRBJ2-7; D might be TRBD1 (5 bases). This CDR3 region has 13 residues. Trimming cost V 6 bases and J 3 bases, with 15 bases left between them. The germline V gene encodes CDR1 GTSNPN and CDR2 SVGIG (reference sequence). CDR3 nucleotide sequence: TGTGCCTGTAAGGGGTTCAGGAGCTACGAGCAGTACTTC. It is translated as CACKGFRSYEQYF.

Remarks on this clone: The junction shows a germline mismatch at one end, possibly a read error. V and J are TRBV9 and TRBJ2-3; the D call may be TRBD1 or TRBD2 (5 bases each). Germline lookup yields CDR1 SGDLS and CDR2 YYNGEE. There are 17 residues in the CDR3. This CDR3 reads CSSSPDYRDVSTDTQYF. The DNA for the CDR3 is TGTTCCAGCAGCCCCGATTACCGGGACGTAAGCACAGATACGCAGTATTTT. Variable domain in full (rest from reference TRBV9 and TRBJ2-3): DSGVTQTPKHLITATGQRVTLRCSPRSGDLSVYWYQQSLDQGLQFLIQYYNGEERAKGNILERFSAQQFPDLHSELNLSSLELGDSALYFCSSSPDYRDVSTDTQYFGPGTRLTVL.

The V call is TRBV5-1, the J call TRBJ2-2; the match to TRBD2 covers 8 bases. The CDR3 spans 14 residues. Trimming took 6 bases from V and 7 from J; bases not matched to a gene: 8. CDR1 is SGHRS and CDR2 is YFSETQ in the germline V gene. DNA for the CDR3: TGCGCCAGCAATGACGGGGGGGTGATCGGGGAGCTGTTTTTT. Its translation: CASNDGGVIGELFF. Full variable domain (outside the CDR3, taken from reference TRBV5-1 and TRBJ2-2): KAGVTQTPRYLIKTRGQQVTLSCSPISGHRSVSWYQQTPGQGLQFLFEYFSETQRNKGNFPGRFSGRQFSNSRSEMNVSTLELGDSALYLCASNDGGVIGELFFGEGSRLTVL.

At least ten counts were recorded for this clone. This CDR3 is also generated by other DNA sequences in the sample. The chain employs TRBV13 and TRBJ2-7; 10 bases map to TRBD1. V was clipped by 6 bases and J by 7 bases; unmatched bases: 12. This CDR3 spans 15 amino acids. The germline V gene encodes CDR1 PRHDT and CDR2 FYEKMQ (reference sequence). CDR3 sequence: CASSPMGQGRSEQYF. CDR3 in DNA: TGTGCCAGCAGTCCCATGGGACAGGGGAGGTCGGAGCAGTACTTC.

This clone was observed a handful of times. J is TRBJ1-1 and V is TRBV28; D call uncertain. Trimming pared 9 bases from V and 2 bases from J, leaving 22 bases between. The CDR3 totals 16 residues. Germline V gene data show CDR1 as MDHEN and CDR2 as SYDVKM. CDR3 in amino acids: CASSPSAGICNTEAFF. DNA of the CDR3: TGTGCCAGTAGCCCATCCGCCGGGATTTGTAACACTGAAGCTTTCTTT.

On this clone: An end of the junction does not agree with germline; a read error may underlie this. The identical CDR3 is also encoded by other nucleotide sequences in the sample. The chain recombines TRBV5-4 with TRBJ1-1; D is perhaps TRBD1 (6 bases). CDR3 length equals 14 residues. In germline, CDR1 is SGHNT, CDR2 YYREEE (reference sequence). The CDR3 DNA reads as TGTGCCAGCAGCTTGGAGCAGGGGTCGGCTGAAGCCCTCTTT. Its protein is CASSLEQGSAEALF.

The J gene is TRBJ1-1, the V gene TRBV7-2, with TRBD1 matching over 7 bases. The CDR3 covers 14 residues. With V trimmed by 11 bases and J by 4 bases, 13 bases remained unmatched. Per the germline V gene, CDR1 is SGHTA and CDR2 is FQGNSA. As DNA, the CDR3 is TGTGCCTGCAACCCGCAGGGGGTAGTCACTGAAGCTTTCTTT. This sequence encodes CACNPQGVVTEAFF. Full variable domain (rest looked up from reference TRBV7-2 and TRBJ1-1): GAGVSQSPSNKVTEKGKDVELRCDPISGHTALYWYRQSLGQGLEFLIYFQGNSAPDKSGLPSDRFSAERTGGSVSTLTIQRTQQEDSAVYLCACNPQGVVTEAFFGQGTRLTVV.

In this sample, this clone turned up many times. The junction differs from germline at one of its ends, possibly a read error. V is TRBV5-4 and J is TRBJ2-7; 10 bases map to TRBD2. Per germline, CDR1 SGHNT and CDR2 YYREEE (reference sequence). The CDR3 runs to 15 residues. Written as DNA, the CDR3 is TGTGCCAGCAGCCGGAGCGGGGGGGCCTCCTTCGAGCAGTACTTC. Its translation: CASSRSGGASFEQYF.

This clone was recorded at least ten times. The rearrangement links TRBV20-1 to TRBJ2-7, with D uncertain. The CDR3 totals 11 residues. Germline lookup yields CDR1 DFQATT and CDR2 SNEGSKA (reference sequence). With 6 bases removed from V and 3 bases from J, the gap between germline ends came to 9 bases. The CDR3 spells CSAPSHYEQYF. For the CDR3, the DNA is TGCAGTGCCCCCAGCCACTACGAGCAGTACTTC.

This clone was seen only a few times. J is TRBJ2-5 and V is TRBV12-3 or TRBV12-4; TRBD2 matches 8 bases. Near its end, the DNA agrees better with TRBJ2-1, so the J call may be wrong. The CDR3 loop spans 13 amino acids. CDR3 sequence reads: CASSLETSGEQFF. The CDR3 DNA reads as TGTGCCAGCAGTTTAGAAACTAGCGGTGAGCAGTTCTTC.

The sample holds many counts of this clone. The CDR3 loop is CASSLSPSGTDTQYF. Here the CDR3 DNA reads TGTGCCAGCAGCTTGTCTCCAAGTGGCACAGATACGCAGTATTTT. The rearrangement uses TRBV2 and TRBJ2-3; D is unclear. This CDR3 is built from 15 residues. V was pared by 6 bases and J by 1 base, with 14 bases between. Germline loops: CDR1 SNHLY, CDR2 FYNNEI.

This clone was counted only a few times. This sample includes further DNA sequences coding for the same CDR3. This CDR3 is CSASGLAGGFSQYF. The DNA for the CDR3 is TGCAGTGCTAGTGGGCTAGCGGGGGGGTTTTCCCAGTACTTC. The J gene is TRBJ2-5, the V gene TRBV20-1, with TRBD2 identical over 12 bases. Germline lookup yields CDR1 DFQATT and CDR2 SNEGSKA (reference sequence). The V and J ends lost 3 bases and 9 bases, in that order; junction bases with no gene match: 8. The CDR3 is 14 residues long.

This clone occurred a few times. V gene TRBV12-3 or TRBV12-4 combines with J gene TRBJ2-7; no firm D call. This CDR3 is built from 15 residues. V was cut by 0 bases and J by 2 bases, with 11 bases left in between. The CDR3 sequence: CASSLATGNTYEQYF. The CDR3 bases are TGTGCCAGCAGTTTAGCGACGGGTAATACCTACGAGCAGTACTTC.

In its sample, this clone was seen many times. The chain employs TRBV20-1 and TRBJ2-5; unclear D gene. V lost 5 bases and J lost 6, with 16 bases in between. Germline V lookup: CDR1 DFQATT, CDR2 SNEGSKA (reference sequence). The CDR3 spans 13 residues. This chain's CDR3 is CSAPPARTKTQYF. The DNA of the CDR3 is TGCAGTGCTCCGCCTGCCAGAACAAAGACCCAGTACTTC.

This clone was seen ten or more times. The chain is built from TRBV2 and TRBJ1-5, with 7 bases fitting TRBD1. Germline CDR1 is SNHLY and CDR2 is FYNNEI. V trimming: 7 bases; J trimming: 8 bases; junction bases outside the gene matches: 17. The CDR3 covers 16 residues. DNA of the CDR3: TGTGCCAGCACCCCGTTGGGCAGGGGGAGAGGTGAGCCCCAGCATTTT. Protein product: CASTPLGRGRGEPQHF.

In the case of this clone: The junction does not match germline at one end; this may be a read error. The same CDR3 is also encoded by other DNA sequences in this sample. This CDR3 is CSAPGGGLREKLFF. CDR3 coding DNA: TGCAGTGCCCCGGGTGGAGGGTTACGGGAAAAGCTGTTTTTT. The rearrangement links TRBV20-1 to TRBJ1-4; no clear D gene. Germline V CDR1 and CDR2: DFQATT, SNEGSKA (reference sequence). CDR3 length: 14 residues.

This clone is classed as medium-sized (0.01 to 0.1%). The V call is TRBV20-1, the J call TRBJ2-1; weak D call: TRBD2 (7 bases). In germline, CDR1 is DFQATT, CDR2 SNEGSKA (reference sequence). Trimming took off 0 bases at V and 5 bases at J, with 14 bases between the two ends. There are 15 residues in the CDR3. CDR3 region: CSAREGAGENNEQFF. The CDR3 region has the DNA TGCAGTGCTAGAGAGGGGGCGGGGGAGAACAATGAGCAGTTCTTC.

The V call is TRBV6-5, the J call TRBJ1-2; D uncertain. The length of the CDR3 is 15 residues. Germline V CDR1 and CDR2: MNHEY, SVGAGI. The ends were cut back, 4 bases at V and 2 bases at J, with 14 bases in the middle. CDR3 sequence reads: CASSFRTTWNYGYTF. In nucleotides, the CDR3 is TGTGCCAGCAGTTTTCGAACCACATGGAACTATGGCTACACCTTC.

This clone was recorded at least ten times. This sequence joins TRBV20-1 and TRBJ2-6; 8 bases map to TRBD1. Germline CDR1 reads DFQATT; CDR2 reads SNEGSKA (reference sequence). The CDR3 length is 14 residues. V lost 6 bases and J lost 2; bases outside the gene matches: 3. CDR3 in amino acids: CSAPGGAGANVLTF. Written as DNA, the CDR3 is TGCAGTGCCCCAGGGGGCGCTGGGGCCAACGTCCTGACTTTC.

This clone is termed hyperexpanded (1% or more). The chain couples TRBV19 to TRBJ2-2; D is tentatively TRBD1 or TRBD2 (7 bases each). The V end was cut by 6 bases, the J end by 5 bases, with 16 bases between. The CDR3 has 15 amino acids. Germline CDR1 reads LNHDA; CDR2 reads SQIVND (reference sequence). The CDR3 reads CASRETGRGTGELFF. In DNA form, the CDR3 reads TGTGCCAGTAGAGAGACAGGGAGGGGGACCGGGGAGCTGTTTTTT.

The sample holds many counts of this clone. The V and J genes are TRBV5-8 and TRBJ1-2; no definite D call. Germline V gene data show CDR1 as SGHTS and CDR2 as YDEGEE. The CDR3 totals 12 residues. The ends were cut back, 4 bases at V and 0 bases at J, with 4 bases in the middle. For the CDR3, the DNA is TGTGCCAGCAGCGGCGCTAACTATGGCTACACCTTC. This encodes CASSGANYGYTF.

This clone rates as medium-sized (0.01 to 0.1%). The rearrangement uses TRBV5-1 and TRBJ1-3, with D unclear. Trimming cost V 2 bases and J 4 bases, with 13 bases left between them. The CDR3 has 15 residues. Germline V gene sequence: CDR1 SGHRS, CDR2 YFSETQ. In DNA form, the CDR3 reads TGCGCCAGCAGCTTAAGGCCCGACTTGGGAAACACCATATATTTT. Translating gives CASSLRPDLGNTIYF. Full variable domain (rest looked up from reference TRBV5-1 and TRBJ1-3): KAGVTQTPRYLIKTRGQQVTLSCSPISGHRSVSWYQQTPGQGLQFLFEYFSETQRNKGNFPGRFSGRQFSNSRSEMNVSTLELGDSALYLCASSLRPDLGNTIYFGEGSWLTVV.

By sample fraction, this clone is medium-sized. V usage is TRBV12-3 or TRBV12-4 and J usage is TRBJ1-2; unclear D gene. V lost 7 bases and J 4 bases, leaving 16 bases between the germline ends. This CDR3 has 14 amino acids. CDR3 in amino acids: CASTSPGRLYGYTF. The DNA of the CDR3 is TGTGCCAGCACCTCCCCAGGCAGGCTCTATGGCTACACCTTC.